The clone carrying this TCR beta chain has just a few counts. The record originates from a study of T cell repertoires in cytomegalovirus infection. Via MiXCR, TCRdb re-called the reads, giving one row per CDR3 protein. The sample has hundreds of thousands of distinct CDR3 sequences; roughly a sixth are singletons. Trimming removed 5 bases at V and 7 bases at J, with 12 bases between. The CDR3 loop spans 13 amino acids. Looked up from germline, CDR1 is SGHTA and CDR2 is FQGTGA. The chain employs TRBV7-3 and TRBJ1-5; D is uncertain. The sequence was collected from a human donor in good health (CMV status not recorded). Some clones in this sample may be carry-over from other donors' samples. The sample was PBMCs. The CDR3 DNA follows: TGTGCCAGCAGCCCTGACCCGAGCCAGCCCCAGCATTTT. It codes for CASSPDPSQPQHF.